The present entry profiles one TCR beta chain with its context. Its antigen is not known. Libraries were prepared by immunoSEQ multiplex PCR; TCRdb keeps only in-frame clonotypes and omits some of them. The repertoire holds about 91,000 clones, around 95% seen once, with 0.031% in the top ten. This CDR3 region has 16 residues. The germline V gene has CDR1 LNHDA and CDR2 SQIVND (reference sequence). With V trimmed by 1 base and J by 5 bases, 10 bases remained unmatched. This entry is derived from a study of siplizumab effects on memory and regulatory T cells. Whole-study results and caveats: Few alloreactive clones mapped to unstimulated subsets. Memory cells seemed less diverse than naive T cells, which seemed major alloresponse contributors.

Sample: naive CD4+ T cells sorted from blood. This chain uses TRBV19 with TRBJ2-7, with 8 bases identical to TRBD2. This clonotype was sampled from a human donor in good health. The CDR3 DNA follows: TGTGCCAGTAGTATAGCGGCTGGCGGGGGGTCCCACGAGCAGTACTTC. It codes for CASSIAAGGGSHEQYF. Combining the CDR3 with reference TRBV19 and TRBJ2-7 gives the whole variable domain DGGITQSPKYLFRKEGQNVTLSCEQNLNHDAMYWYRQDPGQGLRLIYYSQIVNDFQKGDIAEGYSVSREKKESFPLTVTSAQKNPTAFYLCASSIAAGGGSHEQYFGPGTRLTVT.